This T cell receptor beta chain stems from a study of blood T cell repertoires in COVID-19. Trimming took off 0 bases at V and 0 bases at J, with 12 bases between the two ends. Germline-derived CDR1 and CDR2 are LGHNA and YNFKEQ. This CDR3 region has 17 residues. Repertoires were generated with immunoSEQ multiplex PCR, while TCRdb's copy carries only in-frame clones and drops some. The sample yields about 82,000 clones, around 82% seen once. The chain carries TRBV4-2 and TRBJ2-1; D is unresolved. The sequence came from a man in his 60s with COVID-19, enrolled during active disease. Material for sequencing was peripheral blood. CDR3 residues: CASSQELEDFSYNEQFF. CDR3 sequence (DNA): TGTGCCAGCAGCCAAGAATTAGAGGATTTCTCCTACAATGAGCAGTTCTTC.